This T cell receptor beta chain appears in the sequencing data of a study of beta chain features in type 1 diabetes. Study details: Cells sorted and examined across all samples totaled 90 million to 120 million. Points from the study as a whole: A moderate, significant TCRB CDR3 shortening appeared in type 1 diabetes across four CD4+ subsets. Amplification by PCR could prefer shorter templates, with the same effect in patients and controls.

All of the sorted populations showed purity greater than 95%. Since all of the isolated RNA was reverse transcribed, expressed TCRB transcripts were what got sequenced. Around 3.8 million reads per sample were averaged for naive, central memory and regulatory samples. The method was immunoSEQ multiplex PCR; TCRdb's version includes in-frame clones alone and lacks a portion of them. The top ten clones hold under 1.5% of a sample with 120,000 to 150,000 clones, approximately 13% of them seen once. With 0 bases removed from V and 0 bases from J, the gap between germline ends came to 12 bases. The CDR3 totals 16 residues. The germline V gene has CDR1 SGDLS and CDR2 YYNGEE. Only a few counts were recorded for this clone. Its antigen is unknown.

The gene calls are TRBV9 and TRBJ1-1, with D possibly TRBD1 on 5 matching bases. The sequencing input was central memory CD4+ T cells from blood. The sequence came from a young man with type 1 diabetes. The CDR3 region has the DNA TGTGCCAGCAGCGTAGTAGACAGCCTAATGAACACTGAAGCTTTCTTT. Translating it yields CASSVVDSLMNTEAFF. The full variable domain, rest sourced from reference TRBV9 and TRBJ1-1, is DSGVTQTPKHLITATGQRVTLRCSPRSGDLSVYWYQQSLDQGLQFLIQYYNGEERAKGNILERFSAQQFPDLHSELNLSSLELGDSALYFCASSVVDSLMNTEAFFGQGTRLTVV.